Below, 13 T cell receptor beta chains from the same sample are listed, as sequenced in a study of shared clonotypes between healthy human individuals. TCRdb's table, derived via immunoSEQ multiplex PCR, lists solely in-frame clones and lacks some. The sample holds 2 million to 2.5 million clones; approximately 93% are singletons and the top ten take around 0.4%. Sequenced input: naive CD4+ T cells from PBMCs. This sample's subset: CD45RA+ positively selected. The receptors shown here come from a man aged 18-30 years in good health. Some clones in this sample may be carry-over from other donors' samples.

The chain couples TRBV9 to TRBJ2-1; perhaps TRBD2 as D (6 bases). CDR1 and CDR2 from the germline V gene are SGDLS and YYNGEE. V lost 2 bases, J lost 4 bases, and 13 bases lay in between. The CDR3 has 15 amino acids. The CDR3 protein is CASSVGLAFYNEQFF. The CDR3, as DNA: TGTGCCAGCAGCGTTGGTCTAGCGTTTTACAATGAGCAGTTCTTC.

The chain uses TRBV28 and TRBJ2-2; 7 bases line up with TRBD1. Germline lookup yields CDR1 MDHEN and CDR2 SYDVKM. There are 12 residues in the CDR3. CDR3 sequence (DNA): TGTGCGTCGATGGCAGGGGGCGGGGAGCTGTTTTTT. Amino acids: CASMAGGGELFF.

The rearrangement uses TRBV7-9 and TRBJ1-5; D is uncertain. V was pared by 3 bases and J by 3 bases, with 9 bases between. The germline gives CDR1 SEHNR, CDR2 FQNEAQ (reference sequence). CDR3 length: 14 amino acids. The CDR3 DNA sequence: TGTGCCAGCAGCTTCTCTAGCCTCAATCAGCCCCAGCATTTT. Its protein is CASSFSSLNQPQHF.

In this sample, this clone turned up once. CDR3 coding DNA: TGTGCCAGCAGTTACGGCTCGGGCGCACCCCAGTACTTC. This gives the protein CASSYGSGAPQYF. The V call is TRBV6-5, the J call TRBJ2-5, with D unresolved. The CDR3 loop spans 13 amino acids. From germline, CDR1 is MNHEY and CDR2 SVGAGI. V was trimmed by 2 bases and J by 9 bases, leaving 13 bases between them.

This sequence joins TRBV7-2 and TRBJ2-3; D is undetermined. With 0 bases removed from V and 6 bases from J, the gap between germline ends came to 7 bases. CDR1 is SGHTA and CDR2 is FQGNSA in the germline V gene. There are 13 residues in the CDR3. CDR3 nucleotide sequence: TGTGCCAGCAGCTTAGCGGCGCGGGATACGCAGTATTTT. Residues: CASSLAARDTQYF. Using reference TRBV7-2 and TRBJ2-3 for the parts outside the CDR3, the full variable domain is GAGVSQSPSNKVTEKGKDVELRCDPISGHTALYWYRQSLGQGLEFLIYFQGNSAPDKSGLPSDRFSAERTGGSVSTLTIQRTQQEDSAVYLCASSLAARDTQYFGPGTRLTVL.

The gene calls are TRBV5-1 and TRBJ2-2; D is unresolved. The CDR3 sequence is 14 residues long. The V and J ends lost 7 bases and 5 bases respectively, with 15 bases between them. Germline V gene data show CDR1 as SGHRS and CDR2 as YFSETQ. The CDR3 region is CASQSGVYTGELFF. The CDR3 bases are TGCGCCAGCCAATCAGGTGTTTATACCGGGGAGCTGTTTTTT.

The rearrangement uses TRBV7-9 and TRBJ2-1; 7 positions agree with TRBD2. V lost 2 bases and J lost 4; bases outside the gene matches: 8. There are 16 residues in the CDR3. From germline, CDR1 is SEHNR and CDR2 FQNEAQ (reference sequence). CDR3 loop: CASSLFPGGQYNEQFF. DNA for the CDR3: TGTGCCAGCAGCTTATTTCCGGGAGGCCAATACAATGAGCAGTTCTTC. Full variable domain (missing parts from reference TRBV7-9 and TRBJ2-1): DTGVSQNPRHKITKRGQNVTFRCDPISEHNRLYWYRQTLGQGPEFLTYFQNEAQLEKSRLLSDRFSAERPKGSFSTLEIQRTEQGDSAMYLCASSLFPGGQYNEQFFGPGTRLTVL.

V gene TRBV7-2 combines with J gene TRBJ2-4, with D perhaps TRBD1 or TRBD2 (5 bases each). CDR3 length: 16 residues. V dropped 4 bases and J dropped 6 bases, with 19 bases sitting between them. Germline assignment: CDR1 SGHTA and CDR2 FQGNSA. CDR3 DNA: TGTGCCAGCAGCTCCATATCCCTCCAGGGACGAAACATTCAGTACTTC. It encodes CASSSISLQGRNIQYF.

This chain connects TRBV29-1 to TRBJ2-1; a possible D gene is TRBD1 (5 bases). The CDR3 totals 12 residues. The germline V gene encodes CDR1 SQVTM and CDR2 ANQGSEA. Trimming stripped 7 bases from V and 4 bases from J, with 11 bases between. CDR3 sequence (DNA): TGCAGCGGATTCGGACAATACAATGAGCAGTTCTTC. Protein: CSGFGQYNEQFF.

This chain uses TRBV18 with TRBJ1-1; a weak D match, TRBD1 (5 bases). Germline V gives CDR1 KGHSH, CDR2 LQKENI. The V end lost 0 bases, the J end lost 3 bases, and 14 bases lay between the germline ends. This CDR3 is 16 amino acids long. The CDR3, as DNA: TGTGCCAGCTCACCACCGCCTGACCGGGACCACACTGAAGCTTTCTTT. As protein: CASSPPPDRDHTEAFF.

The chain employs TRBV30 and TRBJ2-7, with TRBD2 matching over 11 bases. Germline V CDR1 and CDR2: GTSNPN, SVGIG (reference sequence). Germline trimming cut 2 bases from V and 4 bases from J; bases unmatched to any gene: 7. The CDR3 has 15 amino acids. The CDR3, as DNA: TGTGCCTGGAGTAGACTAGCGGGAAGCTCATACGAGCAGTACTTC. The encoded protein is CAWSRLAGSSYEQYF.

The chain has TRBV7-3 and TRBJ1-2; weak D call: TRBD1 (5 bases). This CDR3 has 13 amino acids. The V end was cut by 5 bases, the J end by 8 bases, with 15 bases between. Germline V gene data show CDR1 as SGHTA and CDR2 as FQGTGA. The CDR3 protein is CASSGGSGDGYTF. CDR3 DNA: TGTGCCAGCAGCGGCGGCTCGGGGGACGGCTACACCTTC.

The CDR3 region is CASSYSSAFLQPQHF. The CDR3 nucleotides read TGTGCCAGCAGTTACTCTTCCGCGTTTCTACAGCCCCAGCATTTT. The chain links TRBV6-6 to TRBJ1-5; D gene uncertain. Germline CDR1 MNHNY, CDR2 SVGAGI (reference sequence). This CDR3 contains 15 residues. Trimming pared 0 bases from V and 7 bases from J, leaving 13 bases between.